This T cell receptor beta chain is drawn from a study of T cell responses to AZD1222 COVID-19 vaccine. Concerning this clone itself: The antigen remains unidentified.

Clones were read by immunoSEQ multiplex PCR, and TCRdb kept only the in-frame ones, dropping some. The sample holds 130,000 to 150,000 clones, about 90% seen once. V was shortened by 8 bases and J by 4 bases, with 17 bases between the two germline ends. CDR3 length equals 15 residues. Per germline, CDR1 MNHEY and CDR2 SVGAGI. General study results and limits: Repertoire collection took place solely once the T cell response had peaked.

The material sequenced was peripheral blood, taken on day 0 of MenACWY control vaccination. This clonotype originated in an adult in good health. The J gene is TRBJ2-2, the V gene TRBV6-5, with D perhaps TRBD2 (7 bases). CDR3 protein: CASQFGGAGTGELFF. Written as DNA, the CDR3 is TGTGCCAGCCAATTTGGGGGGGCCGGCACCGGGGAGCTGTTTTTT.